The clone carrying this T cell receptor (beta chain) was seen a handful of times. What it recognizes is unknown. The data belong to a study of T-cell memory formation after mild COVID-19. Regarding the study as a whole: Detection of some responders pre-infection suggested pre-existing cross-reactive memory T cells participated. Mainly in CM and EM were contracting CD4+ clones; CD8+ were in EMRA. Day 15 to 85 contracting clones showed balanced CD4/CD8; later expanders leaned CD4+.

TCRalpha and TCRbeta libraries used 5'RACE with constant-segment primers and UMIs. One entry per CDR3 protein results from TCRdb running MiXCR on the 5' RACE reads. Of approximately 190,000 distinct CDR3 sequences in the sample, 15% to 20% were seen once. The CDR3 has 16 residues. CDR1 and CDR2 from the germline V gene are MNHNY and SVGAGI (reference sequence). Trimming removed 8 bases from V and 7 bases from J; junction bases left unmatched: 13. The source material was PBMCs or a T cell subset sorted from them (not recorded which). The sequence was collected from an adult woman who had mild COVID-19 (a few samples of this study predate the infection). Cell type and time point are not known. The rearrangement uses TRBV6-6 and TRBJ2-1, with TRBD1 matching over 11 bases. CDR3 loop: CASRSQRGQGANEQFF. The CDR3 coding sequence is TGTGCCAGCCGTAGCCAACGCGGACAGGGGGCGAATGAGCAGTTCTTC.